One sample yielded the 3 T cell receptor beta chains listed below, sequenced in a study of response to subunit inactivated influenza vaccine. TCRdb redid the calling of the RT-PCR reads with MiXCR, one entry per CDR3 protein. The sample shows about 780,000 distinct CDR3 sequences, approximately 17% of them seen only once. The sample here was PBMCs from blood, taken approximately 5 days after vaccination. All receptors come from a man aged 45-60 years who received an inactivated influenza vaccine.

This sequence joins TRBV18 and TRBJ2-1, with 10 bases matching TRBD2. Germline CDR1 is KGHSH and CDR2 is LQKENI. After removal of 1 base from V and 8 bases from J, the junction contained 8 bases not matched to a gene. The CDR3 has 16 amino acids. The CDR3 sequence is CASSPRLAGDSDEQFF. For the CDR3, the DNA is TGTGCCAGCTCACCACGGCTAGCGGGAGATTCTGATGAGCAGTTCTTC.

This clonotype came up many times. The chain joins TRBV12-3 or TRBV12-4 to TRBJ2-3; the D is unclear. V gave up 6 bases and J gave up 6 bases, with 16 bases separating them. The CDR3 has 14 amino acids. CDR3 coding DNA: TGTGCCAGCAGCTGGGCCCCTAACGGTGATACGCAGTATTTT. This translates into CASSWAPNGDTQYF.

This clonotype was counted at least ten times. The chain couples TRBV6-5 to TRBJ2-7, with 8 bases aligning to TRBD2. The CDR3 is 15 residues long. The ends lost 0 bases at V and 6 bases at J; junction bases unmatched: 7. Germline values: CDR1 MNHEY, CDR2 SVGAGI. The chain's CDR3 is CASSYSTGAGGEQYF. In DNA form, the CDR3 reads TGTGCCAGCAGTTACTCCACTGGCGCGGGGGGCGAGCAGTACTTC.